The present entry profiles one T cell receptor beta chain with its context. In the authors' workflow: Cell counts per sample came from amplifying reference gene primers. Profiling relied on immunoSEQ multiplex PCR, and the TCRdb table lists in-frame clones only, not all of them. That table gives V, J and clone size, and the DNA gave D and trimming. The sample lists about 220,000 clones, about four fifths occurring once. This entry comes from a study of blood T cell repertoires in COVID-19. Study background: COVID-19 samples from acute and convalescent phases originated in the United States, Italy and Spain. T cells, B-cell-depleted T cells, or PBMCs provided the cDNA or gDNA that served as material.

Recovered Cohort 3 donors showed two negative PCRs, clearance, or symptom resolution. The germline V gene has CDR1 MDHEN and CDR2 SYDVKM. CDR3 length: 18 amino acids. Trimming at V came to 4 bases and at J to 4 bases, leaving 8 bases not matched to a gene. The sample was PBMCs or T cells enriched from blood (not recorded which). The chain couples TRBV28 to TRBJ2-2; 14 bases line up with TRBD2. The clonotype was recovered from a woman in her sixties who had recovered from COVID-19. Here the CDR3 reads CASSSGLAGGSGTGELFF. DNA of the CDR3: TGTGCCAGCAGTTCCGGACTAGCGGGAGGTTCGGGCACCGGGGAGCTGTTTTTT.